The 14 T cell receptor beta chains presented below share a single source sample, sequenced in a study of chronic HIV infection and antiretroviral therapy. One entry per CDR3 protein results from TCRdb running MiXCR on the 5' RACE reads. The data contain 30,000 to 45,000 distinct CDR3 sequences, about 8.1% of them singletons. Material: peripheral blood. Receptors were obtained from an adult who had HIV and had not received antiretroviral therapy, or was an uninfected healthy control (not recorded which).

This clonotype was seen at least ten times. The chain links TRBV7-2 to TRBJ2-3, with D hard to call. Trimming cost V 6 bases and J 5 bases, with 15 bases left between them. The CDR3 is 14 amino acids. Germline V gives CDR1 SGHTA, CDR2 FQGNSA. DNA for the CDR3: TGTGCCAGCAGTAGGGCTCAGAGTGGAGATACGCAGTATTTT. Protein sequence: CASSRAQSGDTQYF.

The CDR3 coding sequence is TGCAGTGCTAGGTCCCTACAGGGCCATGAGCAGTTCTTC. The encoded protein is CSARSLQGHEQFF. The gene calls are TRBV20-1 and TRBJ2-1; TRBD1 might be the D (6 bases). The length of the CDR3 is 13 residues. V was cut by 3 bases and J by 8 bases, with 14 bases left in between. Germline values: CDR1 DFQATT, CDR2 SNEGSKA (reference sequence).

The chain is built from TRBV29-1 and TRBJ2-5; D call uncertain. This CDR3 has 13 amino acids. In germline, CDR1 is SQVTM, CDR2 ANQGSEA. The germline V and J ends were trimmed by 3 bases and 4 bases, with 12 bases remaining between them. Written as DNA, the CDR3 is TGCAGCGTTGAGTTTCACTCCCTAGAGACCCAGTACTTC. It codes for CSVEFHSLETQYF.

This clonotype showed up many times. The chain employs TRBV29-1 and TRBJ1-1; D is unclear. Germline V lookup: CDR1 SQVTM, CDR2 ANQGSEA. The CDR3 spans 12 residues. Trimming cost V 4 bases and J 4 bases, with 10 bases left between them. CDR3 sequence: CSVVFTGTEAFF. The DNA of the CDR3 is TGCAGCGTTGTCTTTACGGGCACTGAAGCTTTCTTT.

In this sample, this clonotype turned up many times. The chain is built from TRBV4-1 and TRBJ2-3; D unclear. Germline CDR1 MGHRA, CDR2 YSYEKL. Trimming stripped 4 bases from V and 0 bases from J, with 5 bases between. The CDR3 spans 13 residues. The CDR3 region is CASSLISTDTQYF. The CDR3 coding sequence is TGCGCCAGCAGCCTCATCAGCACAGATACGCAGTATTTT.

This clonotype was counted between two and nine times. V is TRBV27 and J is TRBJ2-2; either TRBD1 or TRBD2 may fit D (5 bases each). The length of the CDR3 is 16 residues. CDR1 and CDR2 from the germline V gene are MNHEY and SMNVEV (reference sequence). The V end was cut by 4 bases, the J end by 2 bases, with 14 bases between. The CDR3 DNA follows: TGTGCCAGCAGTTCCTCCGGGACGGGAAACACCGGGGAGCTGTTTTTT. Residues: CASSSSGTGNTGELFF.

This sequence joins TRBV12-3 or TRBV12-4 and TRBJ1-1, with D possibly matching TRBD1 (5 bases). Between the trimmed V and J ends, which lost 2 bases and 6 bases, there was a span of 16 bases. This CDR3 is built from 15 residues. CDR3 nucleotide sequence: TGTGCCAGCAGTTTATCAGGGAGCTCGTCCGCTGAAGCTTTCTTT. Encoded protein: CASSLSGSSSAEAFF.

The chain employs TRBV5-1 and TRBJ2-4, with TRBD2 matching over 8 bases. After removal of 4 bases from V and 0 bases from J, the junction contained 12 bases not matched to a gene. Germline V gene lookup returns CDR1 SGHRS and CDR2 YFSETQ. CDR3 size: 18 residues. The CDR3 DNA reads TGCGCCAGCAGCCCCCGGACTCTAGCGGGTCTAGCCAAAAACATTCAGTACTTC. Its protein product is CASSPRTLAGLAKNIQYF.

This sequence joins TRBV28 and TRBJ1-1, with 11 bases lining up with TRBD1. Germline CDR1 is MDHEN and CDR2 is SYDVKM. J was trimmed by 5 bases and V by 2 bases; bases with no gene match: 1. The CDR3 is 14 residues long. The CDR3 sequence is CASSLGTGGTEAFF. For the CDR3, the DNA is TGTGCCAGCAGTTTAGGGACAGGGGGTACTGAAGCTTTCTTT.

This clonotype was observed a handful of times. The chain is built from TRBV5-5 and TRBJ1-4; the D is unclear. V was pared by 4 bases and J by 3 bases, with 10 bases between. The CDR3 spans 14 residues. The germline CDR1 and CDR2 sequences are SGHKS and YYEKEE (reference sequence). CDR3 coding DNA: TGTGCCAGCAGCCCCGGATCAGCTAATGAAAAACTGTTTTTT. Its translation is CASSPGSANEKLFF.

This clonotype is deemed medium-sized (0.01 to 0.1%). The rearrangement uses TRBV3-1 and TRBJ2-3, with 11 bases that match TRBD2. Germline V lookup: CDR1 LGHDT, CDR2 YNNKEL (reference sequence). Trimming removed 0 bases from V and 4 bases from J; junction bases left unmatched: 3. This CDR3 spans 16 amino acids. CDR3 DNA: TGTGCCAGCAGCCAAGAACTAGCGGGAGACCCAGATACGCAGTATTTT. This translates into CASSQELAGDPDTQYF.

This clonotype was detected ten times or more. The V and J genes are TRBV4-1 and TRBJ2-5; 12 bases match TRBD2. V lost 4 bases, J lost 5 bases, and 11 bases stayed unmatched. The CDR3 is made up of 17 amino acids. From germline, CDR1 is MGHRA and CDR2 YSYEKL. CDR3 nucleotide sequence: TGCGCCAGCAGCCTCTACTCCCTTCTAGCGGGAGGGGAGACCCAGTACTTC. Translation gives CASSLYSLLAGGETQYF.

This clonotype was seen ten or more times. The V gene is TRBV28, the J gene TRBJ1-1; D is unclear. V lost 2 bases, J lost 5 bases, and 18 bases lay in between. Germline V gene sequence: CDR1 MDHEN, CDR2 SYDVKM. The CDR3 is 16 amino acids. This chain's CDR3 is CASSLGVGPEETEAFF. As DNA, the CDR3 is TGTGCCAGCAGTTTAGGGGTAGGGCCCGAGGAAACTGAAGCTTTCTTT.

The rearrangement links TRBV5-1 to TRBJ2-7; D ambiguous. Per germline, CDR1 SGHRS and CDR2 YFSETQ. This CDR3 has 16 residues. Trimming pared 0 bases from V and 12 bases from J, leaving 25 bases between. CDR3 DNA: TGCGCCAGCAGCTTGGGACCTAATCACACACCCGTGGGGTGGTACTTC. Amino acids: CASSLGPNHTPVGWYF.